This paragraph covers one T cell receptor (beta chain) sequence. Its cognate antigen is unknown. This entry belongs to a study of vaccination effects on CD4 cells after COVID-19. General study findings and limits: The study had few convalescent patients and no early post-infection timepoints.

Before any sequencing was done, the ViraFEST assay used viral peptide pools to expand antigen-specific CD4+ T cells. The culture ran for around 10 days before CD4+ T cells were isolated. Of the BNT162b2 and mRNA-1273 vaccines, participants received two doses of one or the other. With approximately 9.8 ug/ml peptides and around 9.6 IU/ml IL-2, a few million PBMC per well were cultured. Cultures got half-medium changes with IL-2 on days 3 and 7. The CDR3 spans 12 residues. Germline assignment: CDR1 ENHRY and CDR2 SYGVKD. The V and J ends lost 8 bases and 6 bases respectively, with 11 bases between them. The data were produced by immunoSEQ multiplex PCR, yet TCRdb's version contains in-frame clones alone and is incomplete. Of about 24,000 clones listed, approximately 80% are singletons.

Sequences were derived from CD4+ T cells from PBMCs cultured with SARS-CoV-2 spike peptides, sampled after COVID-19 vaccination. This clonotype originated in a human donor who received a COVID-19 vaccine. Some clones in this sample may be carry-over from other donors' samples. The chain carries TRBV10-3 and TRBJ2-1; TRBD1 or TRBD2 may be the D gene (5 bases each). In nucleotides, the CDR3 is TGTGCCATCGAGGGTGGGGGCAATGAGCAGTTCTTC. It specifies CAIEGGGNEQFF.